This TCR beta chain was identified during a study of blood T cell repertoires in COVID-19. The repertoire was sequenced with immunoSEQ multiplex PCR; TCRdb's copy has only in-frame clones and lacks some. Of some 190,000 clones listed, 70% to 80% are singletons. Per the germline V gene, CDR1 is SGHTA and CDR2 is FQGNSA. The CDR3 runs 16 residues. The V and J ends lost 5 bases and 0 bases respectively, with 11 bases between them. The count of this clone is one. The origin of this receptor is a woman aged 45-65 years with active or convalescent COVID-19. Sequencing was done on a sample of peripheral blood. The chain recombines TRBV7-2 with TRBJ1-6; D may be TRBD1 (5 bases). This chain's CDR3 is CASSPRQTSYNSPLHF. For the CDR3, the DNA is TGTGCCAGCAGCCCCCGACAGACCTCCTATAATTCACCCCTCCACTTT.